What follows describes a single T cell receptor beta chain. Its target is not known. This sample was included in a study of T cells in Graves' hyperthyroidism and ophthalmopathy. Background on the study: At the time of initial diagnosis and before any treatment, peripheral blood was collected.

Orbital computed tomography, thyroid ultrasound, serum thyroxine and TRAb, and clinical symptoms together informed the diagnoses. Amplified TCR beta CDR3 regions derived from RNA transcripts. The HTBI primer set was used in a first-round RT-PCR of the TCR CDR3. TCRdb re-derived calls from the multiplex PCR reads in MiXCR, one entry per CDR3 protein. The sample yields 150,000 or so distinct CDR3 sequences, around 21% seen once. General observations from the study: The model identified upcoming ophthalmopathy a median about 6.5 months ahead of onset.

The specimen was blood. This receptor was taken from a woman between 50 and 59 years old with Graves' hyperthyroidism that later progressed to Graves' ophthalmopathy.

CDR3 DNA: TGTGCCAGCTCAGGACCTGAAGGGTATGGCTACACCTTC. It codes for CASSGPEGYGYTF. The V and J genes are TRBV7-3 and TRBJ1-2; D is undetermined. CDR1 is SGHTA and CDR2 is FQGTGA in the germline V gene. Trimming removed 8 bases from V and 5 bases from J, with 15 bases in between. The CDR3 extends over 13 amino acids.